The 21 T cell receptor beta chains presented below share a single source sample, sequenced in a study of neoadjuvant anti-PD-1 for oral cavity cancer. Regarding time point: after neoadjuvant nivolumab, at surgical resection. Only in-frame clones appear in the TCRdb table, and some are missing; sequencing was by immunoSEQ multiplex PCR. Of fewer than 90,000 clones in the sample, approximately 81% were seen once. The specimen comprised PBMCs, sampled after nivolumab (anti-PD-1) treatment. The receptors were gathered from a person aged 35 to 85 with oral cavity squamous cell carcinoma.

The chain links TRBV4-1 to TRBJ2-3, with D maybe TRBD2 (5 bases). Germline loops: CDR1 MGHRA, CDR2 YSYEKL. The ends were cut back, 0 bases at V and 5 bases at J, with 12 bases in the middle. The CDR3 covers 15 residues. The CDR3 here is CASSQDLTGIDTQYF. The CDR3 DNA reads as TGCGCCAGCAGCCAAGATCTGACCGGGATAGATACGCAGTATTTT.

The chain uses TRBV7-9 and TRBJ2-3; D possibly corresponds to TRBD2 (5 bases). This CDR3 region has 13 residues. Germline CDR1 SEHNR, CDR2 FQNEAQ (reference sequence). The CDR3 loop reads CAYPSGPTDTQYF. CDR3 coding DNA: TGTGCTTACCCCAGCGGACCCACAGATACGCAGTATTTT.

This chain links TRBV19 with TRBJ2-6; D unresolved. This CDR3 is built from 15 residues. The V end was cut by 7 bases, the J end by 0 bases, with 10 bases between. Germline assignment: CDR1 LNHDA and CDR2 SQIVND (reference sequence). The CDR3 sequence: CASNTGASGANVLTF. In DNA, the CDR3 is TGTGCCAGTAATACCGGAGCCTCTGGGGCCAACGTCCTGACTTTC.

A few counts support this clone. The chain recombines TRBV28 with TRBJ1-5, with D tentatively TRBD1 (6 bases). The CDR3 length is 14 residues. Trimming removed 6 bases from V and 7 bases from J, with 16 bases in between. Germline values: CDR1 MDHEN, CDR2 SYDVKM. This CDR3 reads CASRNPGAGQPQHF. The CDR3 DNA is TGTGCCAGCAGAAATCCGGGGGCGGGACAGCCCCAGCATTTT.

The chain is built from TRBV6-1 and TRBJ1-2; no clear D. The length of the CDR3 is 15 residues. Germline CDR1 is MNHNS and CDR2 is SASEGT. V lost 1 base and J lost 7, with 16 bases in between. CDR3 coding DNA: TGTGCCAGCAGTGAAGTAGACACCTCCCGGCGTGGCTACACCTTC. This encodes CASSEVDTSRRGYTF.

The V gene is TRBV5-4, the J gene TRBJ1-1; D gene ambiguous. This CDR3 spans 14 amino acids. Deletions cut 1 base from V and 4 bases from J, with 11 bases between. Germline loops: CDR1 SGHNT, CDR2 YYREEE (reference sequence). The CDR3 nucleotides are TGTGCCAGCAGCTTGATAGGGATCGGCACTGAAGCTTTCTTT. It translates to CASSLIGIGTEAFF.

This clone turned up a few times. CDR3 in amino acids: CASSLAPGALFF. Written as DNA, the CDR3 is TGTGCCAGCTCACTAGCCCCAGGGGCTCTGTTCTTC. This chain uses TRBV18 with TRBJ2-1; D perhaps matches TRBD1 (6 bases). This CDR3 is built from 12 residues. The V gene's germline CDR1 is KGHSH and CDR2 LQKENI. V lost 4 bases, J lost 15 bases, and 16 bases lay in between.

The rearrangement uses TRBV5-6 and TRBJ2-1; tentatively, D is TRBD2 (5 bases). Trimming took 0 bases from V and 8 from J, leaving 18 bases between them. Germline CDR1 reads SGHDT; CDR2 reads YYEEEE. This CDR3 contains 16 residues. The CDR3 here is CASSLARQHTEDEQFF. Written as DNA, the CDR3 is TGTGCCAGCAGCTTGGCGAGGCAGCACACGGAGGATGAGCAGTTCTTC.

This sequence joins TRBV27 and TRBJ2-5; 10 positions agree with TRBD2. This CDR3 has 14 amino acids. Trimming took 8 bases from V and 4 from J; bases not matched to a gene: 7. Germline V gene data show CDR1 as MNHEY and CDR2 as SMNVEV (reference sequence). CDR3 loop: CASWNRLAGETQYF. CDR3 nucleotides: TGTGCCAGCTGGAATAGACTAGCGGGAGAGACCCAGTACTTC.

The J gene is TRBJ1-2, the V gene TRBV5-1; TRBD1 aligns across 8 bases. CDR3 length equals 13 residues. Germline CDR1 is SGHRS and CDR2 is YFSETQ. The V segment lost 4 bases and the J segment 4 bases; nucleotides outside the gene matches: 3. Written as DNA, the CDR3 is TGCGCCAGCAGCGCAGGGGGCAGCTATGGCTACACCTTC. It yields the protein CASSAGGSYGYTF.

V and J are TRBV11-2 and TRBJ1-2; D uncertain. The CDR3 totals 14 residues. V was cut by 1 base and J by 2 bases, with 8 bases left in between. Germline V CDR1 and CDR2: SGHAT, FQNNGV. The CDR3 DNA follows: TGTGCCAGCAGCTTAGGGACGAGCAACTATGGCTACACCTTC. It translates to CASSLGTSNYGYTF.

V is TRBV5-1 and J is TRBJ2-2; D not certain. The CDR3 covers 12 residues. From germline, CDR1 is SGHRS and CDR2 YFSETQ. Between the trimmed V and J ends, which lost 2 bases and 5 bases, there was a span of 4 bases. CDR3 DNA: TGCGCCAGCAGCTTCGCGACCGGGGAGCTGTTTTTT. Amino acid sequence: CASSFATGELFF.

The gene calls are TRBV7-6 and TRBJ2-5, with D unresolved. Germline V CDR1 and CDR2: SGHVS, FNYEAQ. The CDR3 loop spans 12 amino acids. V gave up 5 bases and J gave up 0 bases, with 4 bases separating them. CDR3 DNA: TGTGCCAGCAGCCTGTACCAAGAGACCCAGTACTTC. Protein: CASSLYQETQYF.

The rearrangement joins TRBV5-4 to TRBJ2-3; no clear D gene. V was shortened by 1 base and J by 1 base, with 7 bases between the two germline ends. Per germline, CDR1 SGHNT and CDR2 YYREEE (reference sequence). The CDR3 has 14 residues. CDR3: CASSLLSRTDTQYF. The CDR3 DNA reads TGTGCCAGCAGCTTGCTCTCTCGCACAGATACGCAGTATTTT.

CDR3 sequence reads: CASSLRGGADTQYF. The CDR3 nucleotides are TGTGCCAGCAGCTTGCGGGGGGGGGCAGATACGCAGTATTTT. This chain uses TRBV5-4 with TRBJ2-3, with 8 positions matching TRBD2. In germline, CDR1 is SGHNT, CDR2 YYREEE (reference sequence). This CDR3 has 14 residues. After removal of 1 base from V and 4 bases from J, the junction contained 2 bases not matched to a gene.

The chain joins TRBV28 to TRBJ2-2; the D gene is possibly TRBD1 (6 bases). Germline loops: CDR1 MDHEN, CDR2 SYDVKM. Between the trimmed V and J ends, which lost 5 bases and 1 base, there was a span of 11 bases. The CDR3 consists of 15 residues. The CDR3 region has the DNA TGTGCCAGCAGTCGCGACAGGATGAACACCGGGGAGCTGTTTTTT. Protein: CASSRDRMNTGELFF. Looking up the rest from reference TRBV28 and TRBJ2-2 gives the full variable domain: DVKVTQSSRYLVKRTGEKVFLECVQDMDHENMFWYRQDPGLGLRLIYFSYDVKMKEKGDIPEGYSVSREKKERFSLILESASTNQTSMYLCASSRDRMNTGELFFGEGSRLTVL.

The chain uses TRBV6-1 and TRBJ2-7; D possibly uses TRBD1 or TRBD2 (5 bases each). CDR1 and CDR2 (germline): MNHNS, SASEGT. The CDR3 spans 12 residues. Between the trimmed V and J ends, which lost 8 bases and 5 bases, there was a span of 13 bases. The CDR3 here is CASGTVRDEQYF. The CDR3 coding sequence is TGTGCCAGCGGGACGGTACGTGACGAGCAGTACTTC.

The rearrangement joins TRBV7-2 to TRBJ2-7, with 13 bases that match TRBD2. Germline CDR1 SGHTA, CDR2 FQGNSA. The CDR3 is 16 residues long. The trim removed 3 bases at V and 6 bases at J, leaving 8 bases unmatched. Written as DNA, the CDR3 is TGTGCCAGCAGCTTGAGGACTAGCGGGAGTTCAAGCGAGCAGTACTTC. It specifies CASSLRTSGSSSEQYF. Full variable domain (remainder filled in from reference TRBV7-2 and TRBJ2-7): GAGVSQSPSNKVTEKGKDVELRCDPISGHTALYWYRQSLGQGLEFLIYFQGNSAPDKSGLPSDRFSAERTGGSVSTLTIQRTQQEDSAVYLCASSLRTSGSSSEQYFGPGTRLTVT.

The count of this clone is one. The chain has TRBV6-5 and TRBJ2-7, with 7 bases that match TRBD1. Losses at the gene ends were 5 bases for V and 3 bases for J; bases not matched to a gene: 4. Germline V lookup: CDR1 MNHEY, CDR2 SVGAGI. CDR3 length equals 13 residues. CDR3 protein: CASSLRDSYEQYF. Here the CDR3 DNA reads TGTGCCAGCAGTCTCCGGGACAGCTACGAGCAGTACTTC.

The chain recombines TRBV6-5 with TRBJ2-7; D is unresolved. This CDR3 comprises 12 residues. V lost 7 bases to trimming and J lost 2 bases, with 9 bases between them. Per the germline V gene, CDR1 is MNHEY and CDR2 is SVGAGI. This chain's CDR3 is CASISPTYEQYF. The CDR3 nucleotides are TGTGCCAGCATCTCACCCACCTACGAGCAGTACTTC.

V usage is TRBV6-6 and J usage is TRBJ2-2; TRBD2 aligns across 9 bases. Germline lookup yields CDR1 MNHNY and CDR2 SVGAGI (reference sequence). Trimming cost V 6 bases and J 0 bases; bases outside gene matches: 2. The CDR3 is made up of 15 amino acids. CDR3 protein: CASRASGTNTGELFF. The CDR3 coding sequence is TGTGCCAGCAGAGCTAGCGGGACGAACACCGGGGAGCTGTTTTTT.